This T cell receptor (beta chain) was obtained from a study of blood T cells in healthy people across ages. Notes on the study in general: CMV infection status of these donors was not known.

As to this clonotype: Its target is unknown. A read error may produce the germline difference seen at one junction end.

The germline V gene has CDR1 LGHDT and CDR2 YNNKEL (reference sequence). The CDR3 sequence is 18 residues long. Sample-barcoded 5' priming and a J-beta primer mix drove a second PCR of about 7 to 12 cycles. Every cDNA molecule bore a tag from a template-switch adaptor containing 12 random nucleotides. Sequencing recovered at least 2.5 million CDR3-containing paired-end reads from each sample. From the 5' RACE reads, TCRdb called clonotypes with MiXCR, one entry per CDR3 protein. This table holds about 1 million distinct CDR3 sequences, over 35% found once. The sequenced sample consisted of blood. The chain joins TRBV3-1 to TRBJ2-1, with TRBD2 matching 13 bases. The receptor comes from a woman aged 60-75 years in good health. CDR3 loop: CAGSQEGTSGKTYNEQFF. The CDR3 DNA sequence: TGTGCCGGCAGCCAAGAAGGGACTAGCGGGAAGACCTACAATGAGCAGTTCTTC.